The subject of this entry is one T cell receptor (beta chain). Donors in Cohort 3 who had recovered were those with two negative PCRs, healthcare professional clearance, or resolution of their symptoms. This CDR3 spans 14 amino acids. Between the trimmed V and J ends, which lost 7 bases and 1 base, there was a span of 14 bases. The germline gives CDR1 SGHRS, CDR2 YFSETQ. This sample stems from a study of blood T cell repertoires in COVID-19. Study-level information: T cells, B-cell-depleted T cells, or PBMCs provided the cDNA or gDNA that served as material.

Profiled with immunoSEQ multiplex PCR; TCRdb holds only in-frame clones, not every one. Here the sample spans a few hundred thousand clones, 70% to 90% being singletons. Sequenced material: PBMCs or T cells enriched from blood (not recorded which). The genes are TRBV5-1 and TRBJ2-5, with a possible D match to TRBD1 (7 bases). The receptor was isolated from a young man who had recovered from COVID-19. The CDR3 DNA sequence: TGCGCCAGCGGCAGGGGGGACCCCCAAGAGACCCAGTACTTC. Its protein is CASGRGDPQETQYF.